A selection of T cell receptor beta chains follows, all from one sample in a study of T cell responses to AZD1222 COVID-19 vaccine. Some clones are missing from TCRdb's copy, which holds only in-frame ones; the method was immunoSEQ multiplex PCR. The table lists under 200,000 clones, about 89% of them singletons. Sequenced here: peripheral blood, sampled on day 0 of AZD1222 vaccination. The receptors here all came from an adult in good health. The CDR3 runs from the conserved cysteine through the conserved F or W. A D gene is named only where the DNA matches it firmly. Clone size is stated in some rows and not others, as once, few, many or a class when expanded.

V gene	D gene	clone size	J gene	CDR3 protein	CDR3 DNA
TRBV28	.	.	TRBJ1-4	CASRPTTNEKLFF	TGTGCCAGCAGGCCTACAACTAATGAAAAACTGTTTTTT
TRBV7-2	TRBD2	.	TRBJ2-5	CASSPRDFRLAVLKETQYF	TGTGCCAGCAGCCCCAGAGATTTCAGACTAGCGGTATTGAAAGAGACCCAGTACTTC
TRBV5-6	.	.	TRBJ1-3	CASSLAGLSAGNTIYF	TGTGCCAGCAGCTTGGCCGGCCTTAGTGCTGGAAACACCATATATTTT
TRBV19	.	.	TRBJ1-6	CASSRGPAEVTLHF	TGTGCCAGTAGTAGGGGGCCGGCGGAGGTGACCCTCCACTTT
TRBV4-1	.	.	TRBJ1-5	CASSQGGVEEGFGNQPQHF	TGCGCCAGCAGCCAAGGGGGGGTTGAAGAGGGATTTGGCAATCAGCCCCAGCATTTT
TRBV7-9	TRBD2	few	TRBJ2-1	CASSLGLAEGQFF	TGTGCCAGCAGCTTGGGACTAGCGGAGGGGCAGTTCTTC
TRBV6-5	.	once	TRBJ2-7	CASSYRGRSEQYF	TGTGCCAGCAGTTATCGGGGCAGGAGCGAGCAGTACTTC
TRBV6-5	.	.	TRBJ2-5	CASSYSPETQYF	TGTGCCAGCAGTTACAGTCCAGAGACCCAGTACTTC
TRBV6-2/TRBV6-3	.	.	TRBJ2-2	CASSYRAGELFF	TGTGCCAGCAGTTACCGTGCCGGGGAGCTGTTTTTT
TRBV5-1	.	.	TRBJ1-1	CASSWRPSGVKAFF	TGCGCCAGCAGCTGGCGACCCAGTGGGGTGAAAGCTTTCTTT
TRBV19	.	.	TRBJ2-3	CASSIAGTDTQYF	TGTGCCAGTAGTATAGCTGGCACAGATACGCAGTATTTT
TRBV28	.	.	TRBJ1-2	CASSLPRGRSGYTF	TGTGCCAGCAGTTTACCACGGGGACGCTCAGGCTACACCTTC
TRBV24-1	.	.	TRBJ1-5	CATSDLNNQPQHF	TGTGCCACCAGTGATTTAAACAATCAGCCCCAGCATTTT
TRBV10-3	TRBD2	.	TRBJ2-3	CAISRSGGEEDTQYF	TGTGCCATCAGTCGAAGCGGGGGGGAGGAAGATACGCAGTATTTT
TRBV28	.	.	TRBJ1-4	CASRRNFATNEKLFF	TGTGCCAGCCGCAGGAACTTTGCAACTAATGAAAAACTGTTTTTT
TRBV10-1	.	.	TRBJ2-1	CASSEGPGNEQFF	TGCGCCAGCAGTGAAGGACCTGGAAATGAGCAGTTCTTC
TRBV5-6	.	.	TRBJ1-2	CASSFYGEAYGYTF	TGTGCCAGCAGCTTTTATGGCGAGGCGTATGGCTACACCTTC
TRBV6-6	.	.	TRBJ1-1	CASSRRDTEAFF	TGTGCCAGCAGCCGTCGGGACACTGAAGCTTTCTTT
TRBV6-5	.	.	TRBJ2-1	CASSYPRGAYNEQFF	TGTGCCAGCAGTTACCCGAGGGGGGCCTACAATGAGCAGTTCTTC
TRBV28	.	.	TRBJ1-1	CASKMSGRLNTEAFF	TGTGCCAGCAAAATGTCGGGCAGGTTGAACACTGAAGCTTTCTTT
TRBV6-5	.	.	TRBJ1-1	CASSYSEVTEAFF	TGTGCCAGCAGTTACTCAGAAGTCACTGAAGCTTTCTTT
TRBV4-1	TRBD1	once	TRBJ1-1	CASSQWTGSTEAFF	TGCGCCAGCAGCCAATGGACAGGGTCGACTGAAGCTTTCTTT
TRBV7-2	TRBD2	once	TRBJ2-7	CASSWGLAGGPYEQYF	TGTGCCAGCAGCTGGGGACTAGCGGGAGGGCCGTACGAGCAGTACTTC
TRBV6-5	.	.	TRBJ2-3	CASSYRVSTDTQYF	TGTGCCAGCAGTTACAGGGTTAGCACAGATACGCAGTATTTT
TRBV27	.	.	TRBJ1-5	CASSPLGTPYSNQPQHF	TGTGCCAGCAGCCCTCTTGGGACTCCTTATAGCAATCAGCCCCAGCATTTT
TRBV7-9	.	.	TRBJ2-7	CASSLGVRDEQYF	TGTGCCAGCAGCTTAGGGGTCAGGGACGAGCAGTACTTC
TRBV4-3	.	few	TRBJ2-2	CASSQELGNTGELFF	TGCGCCAGCAGCCAAGAATTGGGCAACACCGGGGAGCTGTTTTTT
TRBV19	TRBD2	.	TRBJ2-3	CASAGLAGEDTQYF	TGTGCCAGTGCAGGGCTAGCGGGAGAAGATACGCAGTATTTT
TRBV20-1	.	.	TRBJ2-2	CSASRDAGGELFF	TGCAGTGCTAGTCGAGATGCCGGCGGGGAGCTGTTTTTT
TRBV6-5	.	.	TRBJ1-1	CASSWGPRNTEAFF	TGTGCCAGCAGTTGGGGTCCCCGCAACACTGAAGCTTTCTTT
TRBV27	.	.	TRBJ2-7	CASSLGLVDEQYF	TGTGCCAGCAGTTTAGGACTGGTGGACGAGCAGTACTTC
TRBV9	.	.	TRBJ2-3	CASRTNWGTDTQYF	TGTGCCAGCAGAACGAATTGGGGAACAGATACGCAGTATTTT
TRBV7-2	.	.	TRBJ2-1	CASSFPGTLSSYNEQFF	TGTGCCAGCAGCTTCCCCGGGACTCTTAGCTCCTACAATGAGCAGTTCTTC
TRBV4-3	TRBD1	.	TRBJ1-1	CASSETGESAEAFF	TGCGCCAGCAGCGAAACAGGGGAATCGGCCGAAGCTTTCTTT
TRBV18	TRBD2	.	TRBJ2-7	CASSPLWASGGYEQYF	TGTGCCAGCTCACCACTCTGGGCTAGCGGGGGTTACGAGCAGTACTTC
TRBV14	.	.	TRBJ2-7	CASSQAPMNEQYF	TGTGCCAGCAGCCAAGCACCCATGAACGAGCAGTACTTC
TRBV27	.	.	TRBJ1-3	CASKGGGNTIYF	TGTGCCAGCAAGGGTGGAGGAAACACCATATATTTT
TRBV28	.	.	TRBJ1-5	CASELQRTDYSNQPQHF	TGTGCCAGCGAACTCCAGAGGACAGACTATAGCAATCAGCCCCAGCATTTT
TRBV21-1	.	.	TRBJ1-1	CASSKERGQFNGNTEAFF	TGTGCCAGCAGCAAAGAAAGGGGACAGTTCAATGGGAACACTGAAGCTTTCTTT
TRBV28	.	.	TRBJ2-7	CASSFGGEQYF	TGTGCCAGCAGTTTCGGTGGGGAGCAGTACTTC
TRBV5-1	TRBD2	.	TRBJ2-7	CASSQEGQPGLDPLGQYF	TGCGCCAGCAGCCAGGAGGGACAACCGGGACTAGATCCTCTCGGGCAGTACTTC
TRBV2	.	.	TRBJ1-5	CASTVDMGWQPQHF	TGTGCCAGCACCGTCGATATGGGCTGGCAGCCCCAGCATTTT
TRBV28	TRBD1	.	TRBJ1-6	CASSLMDRDNSPLHF	TGTGCCAGCAGTTTAATGGACAGGGACAATTCACCCCTCCACTTT
TRBV19	.	.	TRBJ1-1	CASSMGRGLNTEAFF	TGTGCCAGTAGTATGGGACGGGGACTGAACACTGAAGCTTTCTTT
TRBV5-6	.	.	TRBJ1-6	CASSLSPGTVGINSPLHF	TGTGCCAGCAGCTTATCTCCCGGGACCGTCGGTATCAATTCACCCCTCCACTTT
TRBV6-5	.	once	TRBJ1-2	CASSYSGDLQEGYTF	TGTGCCAGCAGTTACTCAGGGGACCTCCAAGAGGGCTACACCTTC
TRBV24-1	TRBD2	.	TRBJ2-5	CATSDWGGETQYF	TGTGCCACCAGTGATTGGGGAGGGGAGACCCAGTACTTC
TRBV28	.	.	TRBJ2-1	CASSRPQSSYNEQFF	TGTGCCAGCAGTCGGCCCCAGAGCTCCTACAATGAGCAGTTCTTC
TRBV7-9	.	.	TRBJ2-5	CASSRTANQETQYF	TGTGCCAGCAGCCGGACAGCGAACCAAGAGACCCAGTACTTC
TRBV7-8	.	.	TRBJ1-1	CASSPPAGDTEAFF	TGTGCCAGCAGCCCCCCTGCGGGGGACACTGAAGCTTTCTTT
TRBV7-3	TRBD2	.	TRBJ2-1	CASSLFAGGGFNEQFF	TGTGCCAGCAGCTTATTTGCGGGAGGGGGTTTTAATGAGCAGTTCTTC
TRBV6-5	.	once	TRBJ1-6	CASRRTENSPLHF	TGTGCCAGCAGACGGACAGAAAATTCACCCCTCCACTTT
TRBV5-6	.	.	TRBJ1-5	CASSLRQDGQPQHF	TGTGCCAGCAGCTTGAGGCAAGACGGCCAGCCCCAGCATTTT
TRBV7-9	.	.	TRBJ2-3	CASSLVGGGTDTQYF	TGTGCCAGCAGCTTAGTCGGCGGAGGGACAGATACGCAGTATTTT
TRBV5-4	.	.	TRBJ2-2	CASSLSAGLAGELFF	TGTGCCAGCAGCTTATCGGCCGGGCTCGCCGGGGAGCTGTTTTTT
TRBV6-2/TRBV6-3	TRBD1	.	TRBJ2-7	CASSSLGTADGEQYF	TGTGCCAGCAGCTCCCTCGGGACAGCCGATGGGGAGCAGTACTTC
TRBV19	.	.	TRBJ1-2	CASSPQARDYGYTF	TGTGCCAGTAGTCCGCAGGCTAGGGACTATGGCTACACCTTC
TRBV7-9	.	.	TRBJ1-6	CAVNSPLHF	TGTGCGGTGAATTCACCCCTCCACTTT